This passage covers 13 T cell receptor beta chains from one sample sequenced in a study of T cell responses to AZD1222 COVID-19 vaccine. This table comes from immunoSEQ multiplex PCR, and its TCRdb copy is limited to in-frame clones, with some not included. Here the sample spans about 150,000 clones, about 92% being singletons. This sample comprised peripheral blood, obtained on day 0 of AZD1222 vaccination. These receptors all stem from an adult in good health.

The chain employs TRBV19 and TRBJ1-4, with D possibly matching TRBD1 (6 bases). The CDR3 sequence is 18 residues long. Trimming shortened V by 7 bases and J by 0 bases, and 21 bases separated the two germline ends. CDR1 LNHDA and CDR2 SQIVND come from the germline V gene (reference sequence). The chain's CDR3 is CASTTLGGQYATNEKLFF. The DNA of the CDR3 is TGTGCCAGTACCACGCTGGGGGGGCAATATGCAACTAATGAAAAACTGTTTTTT.

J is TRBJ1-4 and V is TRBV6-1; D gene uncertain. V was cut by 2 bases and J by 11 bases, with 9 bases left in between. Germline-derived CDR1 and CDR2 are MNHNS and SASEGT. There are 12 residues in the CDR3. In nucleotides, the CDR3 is TGTGCCAGCAGTGAAATTGGGGTCAAACTGTTTTTT. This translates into CASSEIGVKLFF.

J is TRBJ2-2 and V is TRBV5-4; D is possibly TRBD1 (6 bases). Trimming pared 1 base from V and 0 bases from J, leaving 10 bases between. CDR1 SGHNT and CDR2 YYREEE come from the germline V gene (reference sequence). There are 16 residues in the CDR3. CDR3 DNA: TGTGCCAGCAGCTTGTGGGGGCAGCCGAACACCGGGGAGCTGTTTTTT. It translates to CASSLWGQPNTGELFF.

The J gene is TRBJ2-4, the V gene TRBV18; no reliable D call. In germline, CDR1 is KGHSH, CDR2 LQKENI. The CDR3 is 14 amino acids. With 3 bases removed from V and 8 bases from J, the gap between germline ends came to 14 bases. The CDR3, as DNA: TGTGCCAGCTCACCGCCGGGCCAACCTGACATTCAGTACTTC. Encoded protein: CASSPPGQPDIQYF. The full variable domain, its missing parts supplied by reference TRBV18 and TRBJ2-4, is NAGVMQNPRHLVRRRGQEARLRCSPMKGHSHVYWYRQLPEEGLKFMVYLQKENIIDESGMPKERFSAEFPKEGPSILRIQQVVRGDSAAYFCASSPPGQPDIQYFGAGTRLSVL.

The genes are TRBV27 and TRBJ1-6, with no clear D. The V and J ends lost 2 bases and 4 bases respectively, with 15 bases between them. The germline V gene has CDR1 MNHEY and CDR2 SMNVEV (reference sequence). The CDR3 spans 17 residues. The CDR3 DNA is TGTGCCAGCAGTTTAGGGGTACAAGGTTTTTATAATTCACCCCTCCACTTT. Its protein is CASSLGVQGFYNSPLHF.

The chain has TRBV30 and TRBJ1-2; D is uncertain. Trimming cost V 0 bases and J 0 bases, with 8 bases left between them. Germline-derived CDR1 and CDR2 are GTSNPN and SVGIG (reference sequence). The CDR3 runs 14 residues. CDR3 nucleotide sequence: TGTGCCTGGAGTGTCCCCACAGCTAACTATGGCTACACCTTC. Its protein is CAWSVPTANYGYTF.

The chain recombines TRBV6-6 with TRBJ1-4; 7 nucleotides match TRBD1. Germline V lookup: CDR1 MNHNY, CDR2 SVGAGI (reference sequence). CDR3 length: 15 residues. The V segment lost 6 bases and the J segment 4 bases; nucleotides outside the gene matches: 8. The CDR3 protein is CASRQGTVLNEKLFF. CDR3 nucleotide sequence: TGTGCCAGCAGACAGGGGACAGTCCTTAATGAAAAACTGTTTTTT.

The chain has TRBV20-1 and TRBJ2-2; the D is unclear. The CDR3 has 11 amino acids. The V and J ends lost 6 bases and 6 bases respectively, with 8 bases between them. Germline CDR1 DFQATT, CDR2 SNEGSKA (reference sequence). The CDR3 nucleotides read TGCAGTGCCCATCTTCCCGGGGAGCTGTTTTTT. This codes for CSAHLPGELFF.

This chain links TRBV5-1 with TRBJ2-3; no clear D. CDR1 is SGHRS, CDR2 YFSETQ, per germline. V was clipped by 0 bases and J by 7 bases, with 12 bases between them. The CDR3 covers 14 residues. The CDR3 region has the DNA TGCGCCAGCAGCTTGGGACTTATGACGTATACGCAGTATTTT. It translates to CASSLGLMTYTQYF.

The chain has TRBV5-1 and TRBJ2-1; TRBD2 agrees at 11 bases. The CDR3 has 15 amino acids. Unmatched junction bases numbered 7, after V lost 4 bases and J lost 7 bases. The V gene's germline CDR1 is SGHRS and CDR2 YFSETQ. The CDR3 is CASSQRLAGKNEQFF. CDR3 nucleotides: TGCGCCAGCAGCCAACGACTAGCGGGGAAAAATGAGCAGTTCTTC.

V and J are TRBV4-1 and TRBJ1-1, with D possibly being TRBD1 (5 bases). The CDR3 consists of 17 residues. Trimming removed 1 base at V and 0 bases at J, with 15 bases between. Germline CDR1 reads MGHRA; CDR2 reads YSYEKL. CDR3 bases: TGCGCCAGCAGCCAAGGGACGACAGTTCCAATGAACACTGAAGCTTTCTTT. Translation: CASSQGTTVPMNTEAFF.

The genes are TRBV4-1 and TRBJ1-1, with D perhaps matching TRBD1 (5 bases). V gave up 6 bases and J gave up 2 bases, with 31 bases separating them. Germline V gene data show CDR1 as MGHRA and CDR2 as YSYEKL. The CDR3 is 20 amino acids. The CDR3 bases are TGCGCCAGCAGACGAAGGCAGGTAGGGGTTGGCGGATTGAGAAACACTGAAGCTTTCTTT. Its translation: CASRRRQVGVGGLRNTEAFF.

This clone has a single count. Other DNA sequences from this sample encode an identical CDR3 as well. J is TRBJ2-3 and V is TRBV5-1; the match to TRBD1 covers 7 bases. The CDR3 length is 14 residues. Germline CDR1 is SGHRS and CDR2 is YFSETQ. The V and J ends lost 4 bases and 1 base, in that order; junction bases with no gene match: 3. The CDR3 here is CASSPGQGTDTQYF. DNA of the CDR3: TGCGCCAGCAGCCCAGGACAGGGCACAGATACGCAGTATTTT. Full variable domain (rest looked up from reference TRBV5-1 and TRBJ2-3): KAGVTQTPRYLIKTRGQQVTLSCSPISGHRSVSWYQQTPGQGLQFLFEYFSETQRNKGNFPGRFSGRQFSNSRSEMNVSTLELGDSALYLCASSPGQGTDTQYFGPGTRLTVL.